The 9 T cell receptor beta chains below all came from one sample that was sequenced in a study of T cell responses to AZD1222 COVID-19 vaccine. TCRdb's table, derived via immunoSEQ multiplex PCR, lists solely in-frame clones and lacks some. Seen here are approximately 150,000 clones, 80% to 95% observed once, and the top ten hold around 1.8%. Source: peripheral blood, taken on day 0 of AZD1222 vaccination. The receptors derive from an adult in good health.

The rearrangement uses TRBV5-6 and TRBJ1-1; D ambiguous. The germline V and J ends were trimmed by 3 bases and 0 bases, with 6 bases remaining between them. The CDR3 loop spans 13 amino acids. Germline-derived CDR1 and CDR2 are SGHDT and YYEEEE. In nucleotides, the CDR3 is TGTGCCAGCAGCTCGTACATGAACACTGAAGCTTTCTTT. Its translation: CASSSYMNTEAFF.

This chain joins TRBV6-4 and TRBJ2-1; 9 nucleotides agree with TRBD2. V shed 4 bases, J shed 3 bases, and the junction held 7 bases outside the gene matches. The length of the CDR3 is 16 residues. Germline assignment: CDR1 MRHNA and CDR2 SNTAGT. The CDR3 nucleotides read TGTGCCAGCAGTGGGAGGGCTAGCGGGGTCTACAATGAGCAGTTCTTC. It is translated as CASSGRASGVYNEQFF.

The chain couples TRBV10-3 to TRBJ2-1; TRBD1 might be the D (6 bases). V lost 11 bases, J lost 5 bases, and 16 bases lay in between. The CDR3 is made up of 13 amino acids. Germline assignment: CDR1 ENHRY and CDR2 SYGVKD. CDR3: CAVGQQPNNEQFF. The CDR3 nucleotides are TGTGCCGTCGGACAGCAACCTAACAATGAGCAGTTCTTC.

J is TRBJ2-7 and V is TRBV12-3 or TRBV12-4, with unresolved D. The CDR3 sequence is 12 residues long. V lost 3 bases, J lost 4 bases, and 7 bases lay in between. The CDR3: CASSFYSYEQYF. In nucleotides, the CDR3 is TGTGCCAGCAGTTTCTACTCTTACGAGCAGTACTTC.

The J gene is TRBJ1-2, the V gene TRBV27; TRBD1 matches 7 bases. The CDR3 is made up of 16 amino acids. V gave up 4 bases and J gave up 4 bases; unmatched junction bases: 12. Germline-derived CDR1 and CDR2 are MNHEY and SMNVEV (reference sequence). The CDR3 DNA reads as TGTGCCAGCAGTTCTCATACCGGGACAGACCCCTATGGCTACACCTTC. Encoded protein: CASSSHTGTDPYGYTF.

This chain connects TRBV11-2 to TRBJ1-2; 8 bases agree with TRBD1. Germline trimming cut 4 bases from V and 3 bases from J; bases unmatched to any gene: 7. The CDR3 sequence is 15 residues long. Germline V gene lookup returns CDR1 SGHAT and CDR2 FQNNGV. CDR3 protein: CASSSLTGEDYGYTF. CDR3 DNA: TGTGCCAGCAGCTCTTTGACAGGGGAAGACTATGGCTACACCTTC.

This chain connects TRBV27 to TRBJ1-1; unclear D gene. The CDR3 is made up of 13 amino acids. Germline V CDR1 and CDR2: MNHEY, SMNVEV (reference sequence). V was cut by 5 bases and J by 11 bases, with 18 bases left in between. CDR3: CASSPRSLRRAFF. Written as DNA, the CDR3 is TGTGCCAGCAGTCCCCGGTCCCTCCGTCGGGCTTTCTTT.

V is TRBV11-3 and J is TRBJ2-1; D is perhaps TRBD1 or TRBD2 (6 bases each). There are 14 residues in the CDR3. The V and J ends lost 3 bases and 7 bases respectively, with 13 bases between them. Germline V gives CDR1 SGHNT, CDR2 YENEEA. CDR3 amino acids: CASSLRTGTNEQFF. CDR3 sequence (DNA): TGTGCCAGCAGCTTGCGTACAGGGACTAATGAGCAGTTCTTC.

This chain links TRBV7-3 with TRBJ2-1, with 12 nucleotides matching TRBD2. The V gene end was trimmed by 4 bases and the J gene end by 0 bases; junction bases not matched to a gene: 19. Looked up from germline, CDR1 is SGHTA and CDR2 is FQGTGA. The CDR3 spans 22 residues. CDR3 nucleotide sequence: TGTGCCAGCAGCTCCTTCTCTGGTTCTAGCGGGAGGGCCCCGAGCTCCTACAATGAGCAGTTCTTC. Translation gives CASSSFSGSSGRAPSSYNEQFF.